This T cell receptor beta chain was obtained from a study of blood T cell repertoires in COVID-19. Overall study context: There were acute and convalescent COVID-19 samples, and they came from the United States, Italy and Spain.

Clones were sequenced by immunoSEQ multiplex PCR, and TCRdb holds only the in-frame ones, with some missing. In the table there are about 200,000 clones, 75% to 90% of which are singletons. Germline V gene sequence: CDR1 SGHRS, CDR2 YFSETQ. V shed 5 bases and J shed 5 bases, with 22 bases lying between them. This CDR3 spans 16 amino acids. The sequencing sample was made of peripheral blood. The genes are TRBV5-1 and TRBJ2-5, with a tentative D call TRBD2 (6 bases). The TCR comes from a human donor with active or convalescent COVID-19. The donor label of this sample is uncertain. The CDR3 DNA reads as TGCGCCAGCAGGCCGAACCTTCCGTGGGGGGAGGAGACCCAGTACTTC. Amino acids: CASRPNLPWGEETQYF.